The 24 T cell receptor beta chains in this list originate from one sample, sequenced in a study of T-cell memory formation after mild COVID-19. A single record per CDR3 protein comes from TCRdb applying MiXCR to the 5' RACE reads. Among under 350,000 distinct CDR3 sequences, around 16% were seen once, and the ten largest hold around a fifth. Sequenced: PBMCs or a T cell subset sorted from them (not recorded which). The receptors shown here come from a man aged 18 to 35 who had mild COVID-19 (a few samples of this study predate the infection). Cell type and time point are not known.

The CDR3 spells CASSPRPWGTEAFF. The CDR3 DNA reads as TGTGCCAGCAGTCCCCGACCATGGGGCACTGAAGCTTTCTTT. The chain recombines TRBV12-3 or TRBV12-4 with TRBJ1-1; D remains ambiguous. Deletions cut 5 bases from V and 4 bases from J, with 14 bases between. CDR3 length: 14 amino acids.

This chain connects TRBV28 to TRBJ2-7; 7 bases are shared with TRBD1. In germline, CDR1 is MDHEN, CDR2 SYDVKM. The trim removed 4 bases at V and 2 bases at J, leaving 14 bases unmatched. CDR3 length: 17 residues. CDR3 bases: TGTGCCAGCAGTTCATATGGGACCGGGACAGACACCTACGAGCAGTACTTC. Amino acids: CASSSYGTGTDTYEQYF.

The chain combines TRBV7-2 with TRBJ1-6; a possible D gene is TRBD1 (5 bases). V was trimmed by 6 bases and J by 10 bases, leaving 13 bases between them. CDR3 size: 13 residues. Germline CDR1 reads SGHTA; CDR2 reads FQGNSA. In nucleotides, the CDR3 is TGTGCCAGCAGACCAGGGAGGGAATCACCCCTCCACTTT. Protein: CASRPGRESPLHF.

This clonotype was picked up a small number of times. DNA of the CDR3: TGTGCCAGCAGCTCAAACAGGGGGGAACAGCCCCAGCATTTT. Residues: CASSSNRGEQPQHF. The gene calls are TRBV7-2 and TRBJ1-5; TRBD1 aligns across 8 bases. The germline V gene has CDR1 SGHTA and CDR2 FQGNSA. V was clipped by 4 bases and J by 7 bases; unmatched bases: 6. The CDR3 loop spans 14 amino acids.

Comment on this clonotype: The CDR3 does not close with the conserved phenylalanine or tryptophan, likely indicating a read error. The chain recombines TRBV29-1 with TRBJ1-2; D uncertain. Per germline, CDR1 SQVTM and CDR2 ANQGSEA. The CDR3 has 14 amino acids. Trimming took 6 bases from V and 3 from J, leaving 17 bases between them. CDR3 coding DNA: TGCAGCGTCGATACCGGACCCGGAGACTATGGCTACACCTTA. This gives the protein CSVDTGPGDYGYTL.

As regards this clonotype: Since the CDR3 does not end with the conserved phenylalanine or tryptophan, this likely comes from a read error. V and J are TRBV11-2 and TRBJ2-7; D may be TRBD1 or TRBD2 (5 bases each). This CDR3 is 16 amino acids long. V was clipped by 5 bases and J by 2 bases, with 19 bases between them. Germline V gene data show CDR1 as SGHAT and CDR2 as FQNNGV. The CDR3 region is CASSPWRSRGAYEQYS. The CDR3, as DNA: TGTGCCAGCAGCCCGTGGCGTTCAAGGGGAGCCTACGAGCAGTACTCC.

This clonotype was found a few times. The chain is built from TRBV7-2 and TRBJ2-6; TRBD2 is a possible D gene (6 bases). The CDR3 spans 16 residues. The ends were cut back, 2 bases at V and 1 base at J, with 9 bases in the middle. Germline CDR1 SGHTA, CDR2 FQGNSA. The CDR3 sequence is CASSLSGGSGANVLTF. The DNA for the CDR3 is TGTGCCAGCAGCTTAAGCGGAGGGTCTGGGGCCAACGTCCTGACTTTC.

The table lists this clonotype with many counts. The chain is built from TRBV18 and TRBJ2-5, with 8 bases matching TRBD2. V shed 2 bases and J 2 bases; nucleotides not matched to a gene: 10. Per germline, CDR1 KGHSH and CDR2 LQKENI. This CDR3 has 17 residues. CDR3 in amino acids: CASSPIAVAGIQETQYF. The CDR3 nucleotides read TGTGCCAGCTCACCAATCGCGGTAGCGGGGATTCAAGAGACCCAGTACTTC.

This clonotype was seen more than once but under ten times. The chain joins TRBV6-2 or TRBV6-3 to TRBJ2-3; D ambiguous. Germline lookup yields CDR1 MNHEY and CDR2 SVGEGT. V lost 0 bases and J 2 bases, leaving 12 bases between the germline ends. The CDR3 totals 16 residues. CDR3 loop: CASSYSIRPNTDTQYF. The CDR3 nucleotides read TGTGCCAGCAGTTACTCGATTCGACCAAACACAGATACGCAGTATTTT.

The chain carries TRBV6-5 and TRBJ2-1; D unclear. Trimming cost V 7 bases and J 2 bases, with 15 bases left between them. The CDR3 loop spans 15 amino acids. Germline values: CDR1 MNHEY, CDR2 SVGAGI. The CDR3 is CASTSALAPYNEQFF. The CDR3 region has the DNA TGTGCCAGCACCTCAGCATTGGCGCCCTACAATGAGCAGTTCTTC.

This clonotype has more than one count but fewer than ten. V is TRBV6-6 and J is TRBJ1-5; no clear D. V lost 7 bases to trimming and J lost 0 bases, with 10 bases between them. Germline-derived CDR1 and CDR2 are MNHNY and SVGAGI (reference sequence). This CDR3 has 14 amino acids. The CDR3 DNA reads TGTGCCAGCAAGGGAGGTTATAGCAATCAGCCCCAGCATTTT. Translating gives CASKGGYSNQPQHF.

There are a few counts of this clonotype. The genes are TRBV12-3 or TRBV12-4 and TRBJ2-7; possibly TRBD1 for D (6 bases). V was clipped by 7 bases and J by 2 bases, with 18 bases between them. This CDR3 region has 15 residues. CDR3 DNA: TGTGCCAGCACTCTCAGGGGTCAGGCAACCTACGAGCAGTACTTC. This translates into CASTLRGQATYEQYF.

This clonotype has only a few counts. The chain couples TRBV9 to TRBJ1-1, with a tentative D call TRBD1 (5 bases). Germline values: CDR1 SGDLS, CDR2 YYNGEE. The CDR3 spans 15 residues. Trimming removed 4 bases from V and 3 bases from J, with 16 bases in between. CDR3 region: CASSPVAGPDTEAFF. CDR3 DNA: TGTGCCAGCAGCCCAGTTGCGGGGCCGGACACTGAAGCTTTCTTT.

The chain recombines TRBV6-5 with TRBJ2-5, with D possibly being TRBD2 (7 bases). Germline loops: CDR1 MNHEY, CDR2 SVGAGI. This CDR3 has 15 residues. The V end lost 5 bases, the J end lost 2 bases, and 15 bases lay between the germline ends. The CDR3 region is CASSPNGGAQETQYF. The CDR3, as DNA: TGTGCCAGCAGTCCCAATGGGGGGGCTCAAGAGACCCAGTACTTC.

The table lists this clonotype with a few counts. The CDR3 protein is CASSLISGGSYNEQFF. CDR3 coding DNA: TGCGCCAGCAGCTTGATCAGCGGGGGATCCTACAATGAGCAGTTCTTC. The chain recombines TRBV5-1 with TRBJ2-1, with TRBD2 matching over 8 bases. The V gene end was trimmed by 1 base and the J gene end by 1 base; junction bases not matched to a gene: 4. CDR3 length: 16 amino acids. In germline, CDR1 is SGHRS, CDR2 YFSETQ.

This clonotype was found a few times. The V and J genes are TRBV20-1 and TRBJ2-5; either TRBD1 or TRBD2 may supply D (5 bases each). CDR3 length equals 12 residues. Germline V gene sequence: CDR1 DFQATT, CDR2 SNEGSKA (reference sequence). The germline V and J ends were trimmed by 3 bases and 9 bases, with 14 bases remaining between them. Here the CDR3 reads CSARGVTSSQYF. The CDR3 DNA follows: TGCAGTGCTAGGGGGGTTACTAGTTCCCAGTACTTC.

The CDR3 sequence: CAWAVFRAQGYTF. The CDR3 DNA sequence: TGTGCCTGGGCGGTCTTCAGGGCTCAAGGCTACACCTTC. V usage is TRBV30 and J usage is TRBJ1-2; TRBD1 is a possible D gene (5 bases). The CDR3 loop spans 13 amino acids. Germline V gives CDR1 GTSNPN, CDR2 SVGIG (reference sequence). V shed 5 bases and J shed 8 bases, with 18 bases lying between them.

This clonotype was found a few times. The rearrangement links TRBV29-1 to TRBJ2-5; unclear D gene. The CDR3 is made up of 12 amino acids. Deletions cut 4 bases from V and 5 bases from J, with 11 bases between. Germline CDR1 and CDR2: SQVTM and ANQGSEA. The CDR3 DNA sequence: TGCAGCGTTGGCCAGCTAAGGGAGACCCAGTACTTC. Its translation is CSVGQLRETQYF.

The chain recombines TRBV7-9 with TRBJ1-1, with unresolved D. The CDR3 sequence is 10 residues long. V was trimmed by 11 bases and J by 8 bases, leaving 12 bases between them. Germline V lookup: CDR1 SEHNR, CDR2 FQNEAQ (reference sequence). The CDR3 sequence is CAVEPGEAFF. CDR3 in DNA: TGTGCCGTAGAGCCGGGGGAAGCTTTCTTT.

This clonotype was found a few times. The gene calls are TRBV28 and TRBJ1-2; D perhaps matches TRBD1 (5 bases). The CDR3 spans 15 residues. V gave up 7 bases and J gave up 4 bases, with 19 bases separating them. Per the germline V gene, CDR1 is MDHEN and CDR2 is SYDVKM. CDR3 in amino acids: CASTVASGNLYGYTF. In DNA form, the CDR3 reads TGTGCCAGCACCGTCGCGTCAGGGAACCTCTATGGCTACACCTTC.

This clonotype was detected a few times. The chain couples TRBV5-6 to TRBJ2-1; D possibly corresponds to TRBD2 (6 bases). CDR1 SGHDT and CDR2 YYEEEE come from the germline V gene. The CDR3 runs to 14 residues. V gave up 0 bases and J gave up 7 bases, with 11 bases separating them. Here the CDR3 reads CASSLGRRGNEQFF. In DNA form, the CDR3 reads TGTGCCAGCAGCTTGGGGCGCCGGGGGAATGAGCAGTTCTTC.

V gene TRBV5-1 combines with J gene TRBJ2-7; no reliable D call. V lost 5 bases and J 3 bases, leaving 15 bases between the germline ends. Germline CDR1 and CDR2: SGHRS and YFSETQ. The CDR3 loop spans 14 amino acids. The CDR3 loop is CASRVRNPFYEQYV. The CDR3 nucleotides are TGCGCCAGCAGGGTTCGAAACCCCTTCTACGAGCAGTACGTC.

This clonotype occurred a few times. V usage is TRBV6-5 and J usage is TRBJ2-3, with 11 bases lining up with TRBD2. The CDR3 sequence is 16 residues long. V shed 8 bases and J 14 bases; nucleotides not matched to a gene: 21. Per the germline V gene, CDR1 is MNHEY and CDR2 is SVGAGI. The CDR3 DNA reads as TGTGCCAGCCACCCTGGGGCTAGCGGGGGGCGCTTGGGTGGGTATTTT. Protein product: CASHPGASGGRLGGYF.

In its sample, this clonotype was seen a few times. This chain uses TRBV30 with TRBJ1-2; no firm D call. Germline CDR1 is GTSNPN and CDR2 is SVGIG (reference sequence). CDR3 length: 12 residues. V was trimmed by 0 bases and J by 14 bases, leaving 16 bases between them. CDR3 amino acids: CAWSVGGEVRTF. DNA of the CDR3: TGTGCCTGGAGTGTAGGCGGGGAAGTTCGGACCTTC.